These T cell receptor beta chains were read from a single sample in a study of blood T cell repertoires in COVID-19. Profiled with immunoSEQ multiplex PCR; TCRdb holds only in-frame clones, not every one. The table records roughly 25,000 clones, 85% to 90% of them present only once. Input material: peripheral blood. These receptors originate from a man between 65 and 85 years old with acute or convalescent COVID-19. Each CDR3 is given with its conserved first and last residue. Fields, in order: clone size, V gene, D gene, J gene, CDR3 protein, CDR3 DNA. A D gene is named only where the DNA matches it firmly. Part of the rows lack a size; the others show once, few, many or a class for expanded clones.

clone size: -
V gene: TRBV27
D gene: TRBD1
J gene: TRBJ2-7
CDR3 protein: CASTSGQGRIEQYF
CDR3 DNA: TGTGCCAGCACCTCAGGACAGGGTCGGATCGAGCAGTACTTC

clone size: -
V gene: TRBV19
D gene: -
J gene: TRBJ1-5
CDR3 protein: CASSISPGVQPQHF
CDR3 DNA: TGTGCCAGTAGTATATCGCCGGGTGTGCAGCCCCAGCATTTT

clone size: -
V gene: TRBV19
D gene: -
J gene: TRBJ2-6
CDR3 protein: CASSSQGGAGANVLTF
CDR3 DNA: TGTGCCAGTAGTTCTCAGGGGGGAGCTGGGGCCAACGTCCTGACTTTC

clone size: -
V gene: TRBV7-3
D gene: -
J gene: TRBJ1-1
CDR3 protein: CASSLDPGNTEAFF
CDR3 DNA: TGTGCCAGCAGCCTTGATCCGGGGAACACTGAAGCTTTCTTT

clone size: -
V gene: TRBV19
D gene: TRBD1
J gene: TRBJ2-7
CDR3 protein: CATSVGQGGYEQYF
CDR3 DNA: TGTGCCACCAGTGTGGGACAGGGAGGATACGAGCAGTACTTC

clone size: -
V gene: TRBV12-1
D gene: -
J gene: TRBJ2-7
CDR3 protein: CASSQACYEQYF
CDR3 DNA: TGTGCCAGCAGCCAAGCTTGCTACGAGCAGTACTTC

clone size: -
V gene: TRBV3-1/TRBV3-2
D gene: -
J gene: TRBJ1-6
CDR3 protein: CASSQDLEGYNSPLHF
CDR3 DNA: TGTGCCAGCAGCCAAGATCTAGAGGGTTATAATTCACCCCTCCACTTT

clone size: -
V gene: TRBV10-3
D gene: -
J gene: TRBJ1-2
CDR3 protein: CAISGPGNYGYTF
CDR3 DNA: TGTGCCATCAGTGGGCCAGGGAACTATGGCTACACCTTC

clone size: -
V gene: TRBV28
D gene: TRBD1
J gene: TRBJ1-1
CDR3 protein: CASSETGVRGIIEAFF
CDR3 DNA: TGTGCCAGCAGTGAAACAGGGGTTCGGGGAATCATTGAAGCTTTCTTT

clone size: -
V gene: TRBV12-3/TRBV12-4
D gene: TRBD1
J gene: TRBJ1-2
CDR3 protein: CASRRQGFYGYTF
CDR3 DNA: TGTGCCAGCAGACGACAGGGTTTCTATGGCTACACCTTC

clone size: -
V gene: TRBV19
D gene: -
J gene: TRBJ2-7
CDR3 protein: CASSPSGEEQYF
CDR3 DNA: TGTGCCAGTAGTCCTTCGGGGGAGGAGCAGTACTTC

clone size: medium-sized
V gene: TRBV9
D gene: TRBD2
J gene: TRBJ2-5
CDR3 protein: CPPRGGGGPQETQYF
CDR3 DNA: TGCCCCCCCCGCGGCGGGGGGGGGCCCCAAGAGACCCAGTACTTC

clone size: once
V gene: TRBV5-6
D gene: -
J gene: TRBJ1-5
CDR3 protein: CASSLGWGESKGKHF
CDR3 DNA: TGTGCCAGCAGCTTGGGATGGGGGGAGTCTAAGGGCAAGCATTTT

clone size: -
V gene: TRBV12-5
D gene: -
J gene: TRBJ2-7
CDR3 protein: CASGLSREAYEQYF
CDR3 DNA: TGTGCTAGTGGTTTGTCAAGGGAGGCCTACGAGCAGTACTTC

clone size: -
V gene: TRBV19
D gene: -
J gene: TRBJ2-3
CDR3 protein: CASSPQPLAGYTDTQYF
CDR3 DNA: TGTGCCAGTAGTCCCCAGCCCTTGGCGGGATACACAGATACGCAGTATTTT

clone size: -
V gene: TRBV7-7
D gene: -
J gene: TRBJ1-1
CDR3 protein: CASSPETERNTEAFF
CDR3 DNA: TGTGCCAGCAGCCCGGAGACAGAACGGAACACTGAAGCTTTCTTT

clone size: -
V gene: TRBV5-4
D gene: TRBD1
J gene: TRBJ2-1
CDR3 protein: CASSSSTGGIYNEQFF
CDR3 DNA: TGTGCCAGCAGCTCATCGACAGGGGGAATATACAATGAGCAGTTCTTC

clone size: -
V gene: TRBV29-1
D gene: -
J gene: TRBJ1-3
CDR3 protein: CSSPLHGPPGPGNTIYF
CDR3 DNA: TGCAGCTCACCGCTTCATGGGCCCCCAGGGCCGGGAAACACCATATATTTT

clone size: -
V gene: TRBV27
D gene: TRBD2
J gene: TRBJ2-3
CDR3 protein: CASALRRESADTQYF
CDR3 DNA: TGTGCCAGCGCCTTGAGGCGGGAGAGCGCAGATACGCAGTATTTT

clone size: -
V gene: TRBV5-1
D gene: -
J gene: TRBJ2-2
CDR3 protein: CASSSQGSGELFF
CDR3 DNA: TGCGCCAGCAGCTCACAGGGCTCCGGGGAGCTGTTTTTT

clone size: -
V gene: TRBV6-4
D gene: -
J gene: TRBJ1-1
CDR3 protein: CASSDSNGGRAFF
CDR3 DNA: TGTGCCAGCAGTGACTCGAACGGGGGTAGGGCTTTCTTT

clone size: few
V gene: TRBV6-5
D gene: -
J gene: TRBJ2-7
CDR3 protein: CASSYARGTHDEQYF
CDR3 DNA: TGTGCCAGCAGTTACGCTAGGGGAACTCACGACGAGCAGTACTTC

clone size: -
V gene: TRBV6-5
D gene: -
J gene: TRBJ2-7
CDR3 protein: CASSFQIGTLLEQYF
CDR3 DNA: TGTGCCAGCAGTTTCCAAATTGGGACTCTTTTGGAGCAGTACTTC

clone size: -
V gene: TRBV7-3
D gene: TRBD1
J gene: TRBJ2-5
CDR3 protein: CASSIGQVETQYF
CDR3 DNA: TGTGCCAGCAGCATTGGACAGGTTGAGACCCAGTACTTC

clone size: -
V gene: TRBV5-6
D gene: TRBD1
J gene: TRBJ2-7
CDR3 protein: CASSLGTGIYEQYF
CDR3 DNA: TGTGCCAGCAGCTTGGGGACAGGGATCTACGAGCAGTACTTC

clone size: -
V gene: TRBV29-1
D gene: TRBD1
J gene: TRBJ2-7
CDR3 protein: CSGGRTGHTYEQYF
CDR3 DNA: TGCAGCGGGGGAAGGACAGGCCATACCTACGAGCAGTACTTC

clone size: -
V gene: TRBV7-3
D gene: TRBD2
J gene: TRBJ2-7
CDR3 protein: CASSPRTTTSGRRYYEQYF
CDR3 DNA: TGTGCCAGCAGCCCCCGGACAACTACTAGCGGGAGGAGGTACTACGAGCAGTACTTC

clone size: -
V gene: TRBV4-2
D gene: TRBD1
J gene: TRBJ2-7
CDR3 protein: CASSQDGGQGATYEQYF
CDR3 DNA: TGTGCCAGCAGCCAAGATGGGGGACAGGGCGCTACCTACGAGCAGTACTTC

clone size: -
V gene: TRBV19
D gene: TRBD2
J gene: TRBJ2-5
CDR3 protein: CASSPKLAGVRETQYF
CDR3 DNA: TGTGCCAGTAGTCCGAAACTAGCGGGAGTGAGGGAGACCCAGTACTTC

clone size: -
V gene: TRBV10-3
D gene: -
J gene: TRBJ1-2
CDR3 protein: CAISEGGGGYTF
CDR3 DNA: TGTGCCATCAGTGAGGGGGGCGGTGGCTACACCTTC

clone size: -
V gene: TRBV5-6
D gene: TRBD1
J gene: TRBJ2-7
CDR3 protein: CASSFDPDRVTYEQYF
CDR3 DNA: TGTGCCAGCAGCTTCGACCCCGACAGGGTAACCTACGAGCAGTACTTC

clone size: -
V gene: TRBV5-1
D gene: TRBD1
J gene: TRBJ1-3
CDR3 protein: CASSLEGTGRGNTIYF
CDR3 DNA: TGCGCCAGCAGCTTGGAAGGGACAGGGCGAGGAAACACCATATATTTT

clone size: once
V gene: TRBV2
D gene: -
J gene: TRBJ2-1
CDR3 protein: CASSGEDEQFF
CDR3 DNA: TGTGCCAGCAGTGGGGAGGATGAGCAGTTCTTC

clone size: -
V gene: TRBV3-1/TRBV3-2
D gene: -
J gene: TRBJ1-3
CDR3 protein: CASSQDGQGNTIYF
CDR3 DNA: TGTGCCAGCAGCCAAGATGGTCAGGGAAACACCATATATTTT

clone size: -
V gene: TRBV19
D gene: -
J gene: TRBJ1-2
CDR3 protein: CASSTDRTGYTF
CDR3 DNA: TGTGCCAGTAGTACCGACAGAACTGGCTACACCTTC

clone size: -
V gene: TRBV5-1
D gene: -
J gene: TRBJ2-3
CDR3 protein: CASSSRGDTQYF
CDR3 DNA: TGCGCCAGCAGCTCCCGCGGCGATACGCAGTATTTT

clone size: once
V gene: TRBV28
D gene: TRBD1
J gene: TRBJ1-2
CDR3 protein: CASSRQGDGYTF
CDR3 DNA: TGTGCCAGCAGTCGACAGGGGGATGGCTACACCTTC

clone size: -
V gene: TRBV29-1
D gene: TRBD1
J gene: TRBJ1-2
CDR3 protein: CSVQIPRQGSLANYGYTF
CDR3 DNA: TGCAGCGTTCAAATACCTCGACAGGGGAGCTTGGCTAACTATGGCTACACCTTC

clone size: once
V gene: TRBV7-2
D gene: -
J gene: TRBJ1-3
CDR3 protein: CASSSTVSGNTIYF
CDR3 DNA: TGTGCCAGCAGCTCGACAGTCTCTGGAAACACCATATATTTT

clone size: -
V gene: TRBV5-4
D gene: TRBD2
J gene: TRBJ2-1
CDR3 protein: CASSLGSPGRLFF
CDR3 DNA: TGTGCCAGCAGCTTAGGGTCCCCCGGGAGGTTGTTCTTC

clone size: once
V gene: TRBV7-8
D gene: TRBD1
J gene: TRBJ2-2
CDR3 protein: CASSSPGQGLSGELFF
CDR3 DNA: TGTGCCAGCAGCTCGCCGGGACAGGGTTTATCCGGGGAGCTGTTTTTT